The T cell receptor (beta chain) under discussion was sequenced for a study of response to subunit inactivated influenza vaccine. Study-wide findings and caveats: It was suggested by the authors that few new T cells are recruited by each seasonal influenza vaccination.

CDR3 length: 14 residues. V lost 6 bases, J lost 3 bases, and 8 bases stayed unmatched. Germline CDR1 and CDR2: SQVTM and ANQGSEA. Using its own MiXCR run on the RT-PCR reads, TCRdb lists one record per CDR3 protein. The table lists hundreds of thousands of distinct CDR3 sequences, around 8% of them singletons. This clonotype came up many times. Its antigen is unknown. Source: PBMCs from blood, taken less than 25 months after vaccination. This TCR was recovered from a man between 50 and 75 years old who received an inactivated influenza vaccine. This chain joins TRBV29-1 and TRBJ1-5, with TRBD1 matching 7 bases. CDR3 nucleotide sequence: TGCAGCGTAGGAGGGACAGATCCCAATCAGCCCCAGCATTTT. Translated: CSVGGTDPNQPQHF.